The 22 T cell receptor beta chains below were found in one sample sequenced in a study of human T cells and chemical hapten exposure. The time point is: healthy volunteer bleed at 2 weeks. Unseparated into fractions, whole blood served as the source from which total RNA was extracted. TCRdb reanalysed the RACE reads using MiXCR and keeps one entry per CDR3 protein. The sample includes approximately 44,000 distinct CDR3 sequences, 4.4% of them seen just once. Sequencing was performed on whole blood. These receptors were collected from a human donor in good health. Some clones in this sample may be carry-over from other donors' samples.

The sample holds many counts of this clonotype. The chain uses TRBV10-3 and TRBJ2-2; 10 bases match TRBD1. The J segment lost 6 bases and the V segment lost 2 bases, leaving 3 bases of the junction unmatched. This CDR3 has 15 amino acids. Germline V lookup: CDR1 ENHRY, CDR2 SYGVKD. CDR3 sequence reads: CAISEAGQGAGELFF. CDR3 DNA sequence: TGTGCCATCAGTGAGGCCGGACAGGGGGCCGGGGAGCTGTTTTTT.

This clonotype was found many times. For the CDR3, the DNA is TGTGCCTGGGAGACCGGGACAGGGGTTGTGGAGCAGTTCTTC. Translating it yields CAWETGTGVVEQFF. The J gene is TRBJ2-1, the V gene TRBV30; 10 nucleotides match TRBD1. The germline V gene encodes CDR1 GTSNPN and CDR2 SVGIG (reference sequence). This CDR3 is 14 amino acids long. Trimming cost V 5 bases and J 10 bases; bases outside gene matches: 11.

This clonotype was observed many times. The chain employs TRBV20-1 and TRBJ2-3; 9 bases agree with TRBD1. Germline V CDR1 and CDR2: DFQATT, SNEGSKA (reference sequence). The CDR3 totals 11 residues. V shed 7 bases, J shed 8 bases, and the junction held 4 bases outside the gene matches. CDR3 coding DNA: TGCAGTGGGCCGGGACAGGGTACGCAGTATTTT. Translated: CSGPGQGTQYF.

This clonotype has at least ten counts. V and J are TRBV4-1 and TRBJ2-3, with 8 bases fitting TRBD1. CDR1 and CDR2 from the germline V gene are MGHRA and YSYEKL. The CDR3 contains 17 residues. J gave up 5 bases and V 3 bases, and 13 bases lay outside the gene matches. The CDR3 coding sequence is TGCGCCAGCAGCCATATTACCGGGACAGGCCAGGGAGATACGCAGTATTTT. Its translation: CASSHITGTGQGDTQYF.

This clonotype was recorded many times. V gene TRBV27 combines with J gene TRBJ2-5; D tentatively reads TRBD1 or TRBD2 (5 bases each). V was cut by 3 bases and J by 1 base, with 12 bases left in between. In germline, CDR1 is MNHEY, CDR2 SMNVEV (reference sequence). This CDR3 region has 15 residues. CDR3: CASSLGGGPQETQYF. As DNA, the CDR3 is TGTGCCAGCAGTTTGGGTGGGGGACCCCAAGAGACCCAGTACTTC.

This clonotype was seen ten or more times. V gene TRBV7-2 combines with J gene TRBJ2-7; TRBD1 agrees at 11 bases. The length of the CDR3 is 15 residues. V gave up 5 bases and J gave up 3 bases; unmatched junction bases: 6. CDR1 SGHTA and CDR2 FQGNSA come from the germline V gene. In DNA form, the CDR3 reads TGTGCCAGCAGCCCGCACGGGACAGGGGGCTACGAGCAGTACTTC. Protein product: CASSPHGTGGYEQYF.

V and J are TRBV10-3 and TRBJ1-2; no definite D call. This CDR3 is built from 15 residues. Trimming took 0 bases from V and 8 from J, leaving 16 bases between them. CDR1 is ENHRY and CDR2 is SYGVKD in the germline V gene. DNA of the CDR3: TGTGCCATCAGTGAGTCCCCACAGACCACTGACGGCTACACCTTC. Amino acid sequence: CAISESPQTTDGYTF.

There are a few counts of this clonotype. CDR3 region: CASSYSGLLGSSTDTQYF. DNA of the CDR3: TGTGCCAGCAGTTACTCGGGGCTTCTGGGATCCAGCACAGATACGCAGTATTTT. The chain has TRBV6-5 and TRBJ2-3, with D possibly being TRBD1 (5 bases). V was pared by 0 bases and J by 0 bases, with 16 bases between. Germline CDR1 and CDR2: MNHEY and SVGAGI. The CDR3 is made up of 18 amino acids.

This clonotype showed up many times. The V gene is TRBV2, the J gene TRBJ2-3; 11 nucleotides agree with TRBD2. The CDR3 covers 14 residues. Germline assignment: CDR1 SNHLY and CDR2 FYNNEI. V lost 5 bases to trimming and J lost 5 bases; unmatched junction nucleotides: 3. The chain's CDR3 is CASSPGLAGDTQYF. CDR3 DNA: TGTGCCAGCAGTCCCGGACTAGCGGGAGATACGCAGTATTTT.

There are many counts of this clonotype. The rearrangement joins TRBV20-1 to TRBJ1-1; no firm D call. There are 15 residues in the CDR3. V was cut by 6 bases and J by 0 bases, with 17 bases left in between. Germline CDR1 is DFQATT and CDR2 is SNEGSKA (reference sequence). DNA for the CDR3: TGCAGTGCGATTCTACGGGCCAGTATGAACACTGAAGCTTTCTTT. It is translated as CSAILRASMNTEAFF.

This clonotype was counted only a few times. This rearrangement joins TRBV2 to TRBJ2-7; 10 bases are a match to TRBD2. CDR3 size: 15 residues. Germline V gives CDR1 SNHLY, CDR2 FYNNEI. V lost 3 bases, J lost 6 bases, and 8 bases stayed unmatched. CDR3 in amino acids: CASSEDASGSPEQYF. The CDR3 nucleotides read TGTGCCAGCAGTGAGGACGCTAGCGGGAGTCCCGAGCAGTACTTC.

This clonotype was detected many times. DNA of the CDR3: TGTGCCAGCAGTTTCCGTGCGGGGAACACTGAAGCTTTCTTT. Protein product: CASSFRAGNTEAFF. The chain is built from TRBV12-3 or TRBV12-4 and TRBJ1-1, with D unresolved. This CDR3 is built from 14 residues. V lost 3 bases, J lost 1 base, and 9 bases lay in between.

Within the sample, this clonotype is medium-sized. The chain is built from TRBV25-1 and TRBJ1-2; possibly TRBD1 for D (5 bases). This CDR3 region has 13 residues. Trimming took 5 bases from V and 2 from J, leaving 9 bases between them. CDR1 is MGHDK and CDR2 is SYGVNS in the germline V gene. The CDR3 nucleotides are TGTGCCAGCAGTCGCGGGACCAACTATGGCTACACCTTC. Its protein product is CASSRGTNYGYTF.

This clonotype was seen a few times. The V and J genes are TRBV3-1 and TRBJ2-1; 11 bases line up with TRBD2. The CDR3 has 15 residues. Germline loops: CDR1 LGHDT, CDR2 YNNKEL (reference sequence). The V and J ends lost 4 bases and 6 bases, in that order; junction bases with no gene match: 5. The CDR3 loop reads CASSPGLAGVNEQFF. The CDR3 nucleotides are TGTGCCAGCAGCCCAGGACTAGCGGGCGTCAATGAGCAGTTCTTC.

The chain recombines TRBV7-9 with TRBJ2-7, with a tentative D call TRBD2 (6 bases). V was trimmed by 1 base and J by 3 bases, leaving 13 bases between them. The CDR3 covers 15 residues. Germline V CDR1 and CDR2: SEHNR, FQNEAQ (reference sequence). Here the CDR3 DNA reads TGTGCCAGCAGCTTAGGAGGGTTGGGGGGCTACGAGCAGTACTTC. Residues: CASSLGGLGGYEQYF. The full variable domain, completed using reference TRBV7-9 and TRBJ2-7, is DTGVSQNPRHKITKRGQNVTFRCDPISEHNRLYWYRQTLGQGPEFLTYFQNEAQLEKSRLLSDRFSAERPKGSFSTLEIQRTEQGDSAMYLCASSLGGLGGYEQYFGPGTRLTVT.

This clonotype came up many times. V and J are TRBV27 and TRBJ1-1; D is ambiguous. The V end was cut by 3 bases, the J end by 3 bases, with 8 bases between. Per germline, CDR1 MNHEY and CDR2 SMNVEV (reference sequence). The CDR3 is 13 amino acids. The CDR3: CASSLALYTEAFF. CDR3 DNA: TGTGCCAGCAGTTTGGCCCTCTACACTGAAGCTTTCTTT.

In this sample, this clonotype turned up many times. The chain recombines TRBV29-1 with TRBJ2-7; a weak D match, TRBD1 (5 bases). CDR3 length: 13 amino acids. Trimming pared 4 bases from V and 4 bases from J, leaving 14 bases between. The germline gives CDR1 SQVTM, CDR2 ANQGSEA. The CDR3 loop is CSVVTPQEYEQYF. The CDR3 nucleotides are TGCAGCGTTGTGACCCCACAGGAGTACGAGCAGTACTTC.

The J gene is TRBJ1-5, the V gene TRBV2; the D gene is possibly TRBD1 (6 bases). The CDR3 is 17 residues long. Germline V gene data show CDR1 as SNHLY and CDR2 as FYNNEI. V was shortened by 2 bases and J by 0 bases, with 14 bases between the two germline ends. This CDR3 is CASSERGLSFSNQPQHF. CDR3 in DNA: TGTGCCAGCAGTGAAAGGGGGTTGTCCTTTAGCAATCAGCCCCAGCATTTT. The full variable domain, rest sourced from reference TRBV2 and TRBJ1-5, is EPEVTQTPSHQVTQMGQEVILRCVPISNHLYFYWYRQILGQKVEFLVSFYNNEISEKSEIFDDQFSVERPDGSNFTLKIRSTKLEDSAMYFCASSERGLSFSNQPQHFGDGTRLSIL.

This chain links TRBV10-3 with TRBJ2-3, with a weak D call TRBD2 (8 bases). Trimming stripped 5 bases from V and 5 bases from J, with 17 bases between. Germline-derived CDR1 and CDR2 are ENHRY and SYGVKD. The length of the CDR3 is 15 residues. The CDR3 loop is CAISQGGTSGDTQYF. As DNA, the CDR3 is TGTGCCATCAGTCAGGGGGGGACTAGTGGAGATACGCAGTATTTT.

V is TRBV12-5 and J is TRBJ2-1; 10 bases match TRBD2. This CDR3 is 16 amino acids long. Germline V gene data show CDR1 as LGHNT and CDR2 as FRNRAP. V trimming: 0 bases; J trimming: 6 bases; junction bases outside the gene matches: 5. CDR3 coding DNA: TGTGCTAGTGGTTTGGTACCGGGACTAGCGCCCAATGAGCAGTTCTTC. Residues: CASGLVPGLAPNEQFF. The full variable domain, its missing parts supplied by reference TRBV12-5 and TRBJ2-1, is DARVTQTPRHKVTEMGQEVTMRCQPILGHNTVFWYRQTMMQGLELLAYFRNRAPLDDSGMPKDRFSAEMPDATLATLKIQPSEPRDSAVYFCASGLVPGLAPNEQFFGPGTRLTVL.

This clonotype occurred a few times. This sequence joins TRBV28 and TRBJ1-3; 10 positions agree with TRBD1. CDR1 MDHEN and CDR2 SYDVKM come from the germline V gene. The CDR3 loop spans 16 amino acids. V shed 4 bases, J shed 4 bases, and the junction held 7 bases outside the gene matches. As DNA, the CDR3 is TGTGCCAGCAGTTCGGCGGGACAGGGGAGCGGAAACACCATATATTTT. This gives the protein CASSSAGQGSGNTIYF.

This clonotype was detected many times. V gene TRBV5-1 combines with J gene TRBJ1-5; D gene ambiguous. V dropped 4 bases and J dropped 2 bases, with 13 bases sitting between them. CDR1 and CDR2 from the germline V gene are SGHRS and YFSETQ. CDR3 length: 15 amino acids. CDR3 coding DNA: TGCGCCAGCAGCACCGGACTCATGGGCAATCAGCCCCAGCATTTT. This translates into CASSTGLMGNQPQHF.